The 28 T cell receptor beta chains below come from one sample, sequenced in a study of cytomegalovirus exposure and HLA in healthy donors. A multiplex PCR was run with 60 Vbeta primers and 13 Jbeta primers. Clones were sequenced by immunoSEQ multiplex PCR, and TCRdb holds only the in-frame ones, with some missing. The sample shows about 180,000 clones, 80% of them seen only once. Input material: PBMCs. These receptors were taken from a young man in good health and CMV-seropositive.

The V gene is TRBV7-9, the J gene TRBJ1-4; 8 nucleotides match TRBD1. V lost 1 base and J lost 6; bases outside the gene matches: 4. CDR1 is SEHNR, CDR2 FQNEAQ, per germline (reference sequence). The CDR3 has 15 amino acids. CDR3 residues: CASSLGPGGDEKLFF. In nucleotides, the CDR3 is TGTGCCAGCAGCTTAGGTCCAGGGGGCGATGAAAAACTGTTTTTT.

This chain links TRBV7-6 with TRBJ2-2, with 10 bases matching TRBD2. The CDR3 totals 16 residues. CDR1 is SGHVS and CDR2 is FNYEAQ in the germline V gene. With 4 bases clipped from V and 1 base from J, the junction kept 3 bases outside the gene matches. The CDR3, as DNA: TGTGCCAGCAGCTGGCGGACTAGCGGGAACACCGGGGAGCTGTTTTTT. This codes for CASSWRTSGNTGELFF.

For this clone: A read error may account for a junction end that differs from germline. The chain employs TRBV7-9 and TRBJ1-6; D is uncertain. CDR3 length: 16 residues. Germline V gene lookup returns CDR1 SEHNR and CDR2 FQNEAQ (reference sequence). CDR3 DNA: TGTTCCAGCACCCTCTCTCGGGGCTCCTATAATTCACCCCTCCACTTT. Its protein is CSSTLSRGSYNSPLHF.

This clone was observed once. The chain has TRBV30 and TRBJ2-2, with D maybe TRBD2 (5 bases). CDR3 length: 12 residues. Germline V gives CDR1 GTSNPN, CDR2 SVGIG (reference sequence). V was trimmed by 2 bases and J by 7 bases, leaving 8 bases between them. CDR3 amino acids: CAWSPGLGELFF. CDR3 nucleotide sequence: TGTGCCTGGAGTCCCGGACTCGGGGAGCTGTTTTTT. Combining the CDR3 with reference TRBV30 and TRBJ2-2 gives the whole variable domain SQTIHQWPATLVQPVGSPLSLECTVEGTSNPNLYWYRQAAGRGLQLLFYSVGIGQISSEVPQNLSASRPQDRQFILSSKKLLLSDSGFYLCAWSPGLGELFFGEGSRLTVL.

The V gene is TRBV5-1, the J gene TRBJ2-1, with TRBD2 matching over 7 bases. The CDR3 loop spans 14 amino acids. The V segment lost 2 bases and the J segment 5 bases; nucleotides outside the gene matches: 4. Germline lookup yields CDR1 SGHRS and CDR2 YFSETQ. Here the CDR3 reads CASSLRTSDNEQFF. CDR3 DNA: TGCGCCAGCAGCTTAAGAACTAGCGACAATGAGCAGTTCTTC.

CDR3 DNA: TGTGCCAGCAGACAAACAGGGTCGGCCTCCTACGAGCAGTACTTC. This encodes CASRQTGSASYEQYF. The chain has TRBV28 and TRBJ2-7; D perhaps matches TRBD1 (6 bases). CDR1 and CDR2 from the germline V gene are MDHEN and SYDVKM. CDR3 length: 15 residues. Trimming left V 6 bases short and J 0 bases short, with 15 bases between.

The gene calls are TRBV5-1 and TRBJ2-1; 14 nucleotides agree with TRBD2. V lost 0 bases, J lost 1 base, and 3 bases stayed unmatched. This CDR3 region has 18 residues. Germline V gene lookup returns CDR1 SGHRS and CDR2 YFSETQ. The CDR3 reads CASSLDRLAGGSYNEQFF. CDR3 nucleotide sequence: TGCGCCAGCAGCTTGGACAGACTAGCGGGAGGGTCCTACAATGAGCAGTTCTTC. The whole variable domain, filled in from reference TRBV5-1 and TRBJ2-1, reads KAGVTQTPRYLIKTRGQQVTLSCSPISGHRSVSWYQQTPGQGLQFLFEYFSETQRNKGNFPGRFSGRQFSNSRSEMNVSTLELGDSALYLCASSLDRLAGGSYNEQFFGPGTRLTVL.

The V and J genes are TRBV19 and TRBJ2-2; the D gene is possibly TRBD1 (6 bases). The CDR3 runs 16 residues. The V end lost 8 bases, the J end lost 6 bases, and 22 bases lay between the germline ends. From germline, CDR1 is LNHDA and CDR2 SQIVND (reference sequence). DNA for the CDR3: TGTGCCAGTGGCCGGACAGATGGACTCATCGCCGGGGAGCTGTTTTTT. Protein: CASGRTDGLIAGELFF.

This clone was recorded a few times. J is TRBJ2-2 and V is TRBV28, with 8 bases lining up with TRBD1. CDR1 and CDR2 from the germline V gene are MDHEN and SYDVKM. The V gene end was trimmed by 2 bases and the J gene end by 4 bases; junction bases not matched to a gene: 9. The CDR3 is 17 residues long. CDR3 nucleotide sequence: TGTGCCAGCAGTTTAGCAGGGGGCGGAACGGGCACCGGGGAGCTGTTTTTT. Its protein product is CASSLAGGGTGTGELFF.

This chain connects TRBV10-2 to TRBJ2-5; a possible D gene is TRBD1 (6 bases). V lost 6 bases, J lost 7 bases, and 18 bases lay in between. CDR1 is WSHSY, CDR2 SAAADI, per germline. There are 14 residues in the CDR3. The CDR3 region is CASRDSNSAGTQYF. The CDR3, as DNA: TGCGCCAGCAGGGACAGTAACAGTGCAGGGACCCAGTACTTC.

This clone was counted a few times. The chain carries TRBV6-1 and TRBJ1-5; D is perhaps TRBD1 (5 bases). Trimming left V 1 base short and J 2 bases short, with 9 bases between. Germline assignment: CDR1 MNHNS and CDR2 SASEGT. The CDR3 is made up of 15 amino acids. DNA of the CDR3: TGTGCCAGCAGTGAAGGCAGGGTTGGCAATCAGCCCCAGCATTTT. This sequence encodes CASSEGRVGNQPQHF.

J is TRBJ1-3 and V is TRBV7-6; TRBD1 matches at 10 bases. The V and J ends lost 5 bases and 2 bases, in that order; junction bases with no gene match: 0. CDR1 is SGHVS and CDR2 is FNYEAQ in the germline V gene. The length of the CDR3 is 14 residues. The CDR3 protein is CASSGQGAGNTIYF. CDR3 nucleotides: TGTGCCAGCAGCGGACAGGGGGCTGGAAACACCATATATTTT.

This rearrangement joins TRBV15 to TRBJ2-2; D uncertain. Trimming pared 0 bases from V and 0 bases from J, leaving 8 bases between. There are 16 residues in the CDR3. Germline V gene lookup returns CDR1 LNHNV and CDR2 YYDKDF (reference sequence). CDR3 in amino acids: CATSRESLANTGELFF. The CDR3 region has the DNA TGTGCCACCAGCAGAGAGTCCCTCGCGAACACCGGGGAGCTGTTTTTT. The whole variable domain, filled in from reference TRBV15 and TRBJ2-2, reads DAMVIQNPRYQVTQFGKPVTLSCSQTLNHNVMYWYQQKSSQAPKLLFHYYDKDFNNEADTPDNFQSRRPNTSFCFLDIRSPGLGDTAMYLCATSRESLANTGELFFGEGSRLTVL.

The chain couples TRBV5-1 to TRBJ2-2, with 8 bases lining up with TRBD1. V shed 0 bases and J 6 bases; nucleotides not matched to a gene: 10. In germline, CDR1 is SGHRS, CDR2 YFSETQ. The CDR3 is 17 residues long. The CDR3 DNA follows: TGCGCCAGCAGCTTGGATTTTGCAGGGGGCGCTTCCGGGGAGCTGTTTTTT. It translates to CASSLDFAGGASGELFF.

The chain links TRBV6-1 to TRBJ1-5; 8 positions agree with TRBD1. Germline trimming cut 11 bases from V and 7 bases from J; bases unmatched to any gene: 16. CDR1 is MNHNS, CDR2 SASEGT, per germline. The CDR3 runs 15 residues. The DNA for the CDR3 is TGTGCCGGTGGACAGGGCGGAGCAGGAGACCAGCCCCAGCATTTT. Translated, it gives CAGGQGGAGDQPQHF.

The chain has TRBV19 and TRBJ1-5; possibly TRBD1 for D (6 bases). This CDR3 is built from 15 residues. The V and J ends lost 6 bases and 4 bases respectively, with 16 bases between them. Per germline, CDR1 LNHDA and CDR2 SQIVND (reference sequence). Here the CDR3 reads CASRRGGYLNQPQHF. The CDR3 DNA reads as TGTGCCAGTAGGAGGGGGGGCTACCTTAATCAGCCCCAGCATTTT.

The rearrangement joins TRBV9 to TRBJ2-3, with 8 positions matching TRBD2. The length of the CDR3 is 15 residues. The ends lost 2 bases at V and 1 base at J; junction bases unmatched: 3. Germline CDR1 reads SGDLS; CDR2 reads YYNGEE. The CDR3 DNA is TGTGCCAGCAGCGTGCTAGCGGGCCGCACAGATACGCAGTATTTT. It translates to CASSVLAGRTDTQYF.

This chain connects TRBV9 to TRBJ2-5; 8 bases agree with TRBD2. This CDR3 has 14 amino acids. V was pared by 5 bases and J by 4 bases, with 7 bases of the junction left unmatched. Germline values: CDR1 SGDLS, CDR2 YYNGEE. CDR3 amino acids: CASSFGRAGETQYF. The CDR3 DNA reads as TGTGCCAGCAGTTTCGGGAGGGCCGGAGAGACCCAGTACTTC.

CDR3 in DNA: TGCGCCAGCAGCCAAGTGGCGACAGGGCCGGGCCAAGAGACCCAGTACTTC. Amino acid sequence: CASSQVATGPGQETQYF. The chain employs TRBV4-3 and TRBJ2-5, with TRBD1 matching over 7 bases. CDR1 LGHNA and CDR2 YSLEER come from the germline V gene. Losses at the gene ends were 1 base for V and 1 base for J; bases not matched to a gene: 9. The CDR3 sequence is 17 residues long.

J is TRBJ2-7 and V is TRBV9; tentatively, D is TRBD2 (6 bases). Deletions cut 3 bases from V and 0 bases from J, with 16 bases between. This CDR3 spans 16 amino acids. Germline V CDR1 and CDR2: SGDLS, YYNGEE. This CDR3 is CASSAGGPLSSYEQYF. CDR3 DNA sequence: TGTGCCAGCAGCGCCGGAGGGCCCTTGTCCTCCTACGAGCAGTACTTC.

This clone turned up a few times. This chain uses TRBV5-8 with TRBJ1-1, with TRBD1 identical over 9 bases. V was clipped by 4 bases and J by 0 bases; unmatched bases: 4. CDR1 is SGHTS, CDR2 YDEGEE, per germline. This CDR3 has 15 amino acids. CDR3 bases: TGTGCCAGCAGCGCGCGGGACAGGGTGAACACTGAAGCTTTCTTT. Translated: CASSARDRVNTEAFF.

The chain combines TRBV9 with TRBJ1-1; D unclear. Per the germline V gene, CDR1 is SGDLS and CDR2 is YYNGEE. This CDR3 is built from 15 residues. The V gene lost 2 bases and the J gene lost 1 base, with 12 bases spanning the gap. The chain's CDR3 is CASSVYGPQNTEAFF. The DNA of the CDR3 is TGTGCCAGCAGCGTCTATGGTCCGCAGAACACTGAAGCTTTCTTT.

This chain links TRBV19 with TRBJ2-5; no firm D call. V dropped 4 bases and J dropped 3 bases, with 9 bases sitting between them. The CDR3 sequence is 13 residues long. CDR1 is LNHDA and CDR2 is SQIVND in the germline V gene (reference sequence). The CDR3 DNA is TGTGCCAGTAGTAAGTGGAGAGAAGAGACCCAGTACTTC. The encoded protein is CASSKWREETQYF.

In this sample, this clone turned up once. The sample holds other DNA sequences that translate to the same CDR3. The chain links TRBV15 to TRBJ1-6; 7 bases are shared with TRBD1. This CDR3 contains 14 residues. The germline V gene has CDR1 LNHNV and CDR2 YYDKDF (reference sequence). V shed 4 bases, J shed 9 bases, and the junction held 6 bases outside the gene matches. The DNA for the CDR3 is TGTGCCACCAGCACCAGACAGGGTAGTTCACCCCTCCACTTT. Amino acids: CATSTRQGSSPLHF.

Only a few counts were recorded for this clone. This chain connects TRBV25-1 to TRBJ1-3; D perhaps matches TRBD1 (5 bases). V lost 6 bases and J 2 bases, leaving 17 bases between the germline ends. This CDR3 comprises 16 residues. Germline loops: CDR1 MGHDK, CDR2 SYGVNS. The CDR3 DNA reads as TGTGCCAGCAGAGGGGCCCCCAACGAGGCTGGAAACACCATATATTTT. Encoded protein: CASRGAPNEAGNTIYF.

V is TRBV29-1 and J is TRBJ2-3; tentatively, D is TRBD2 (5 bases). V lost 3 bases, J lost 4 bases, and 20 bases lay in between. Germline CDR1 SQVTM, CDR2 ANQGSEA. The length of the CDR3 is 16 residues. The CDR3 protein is CSVEKEDSSNADTQYF. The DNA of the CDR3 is TGCAGCGTTGAGAAAGAGGACTCTTCGAACGCAGATACGCAGTATTTT.

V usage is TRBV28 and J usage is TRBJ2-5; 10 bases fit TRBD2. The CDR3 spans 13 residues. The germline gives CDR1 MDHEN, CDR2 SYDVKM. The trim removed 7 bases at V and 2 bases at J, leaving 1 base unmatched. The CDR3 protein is CASTAGGQETQYF. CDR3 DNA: TGTGCCAGCACAGCGGGAGGGCAAGAGACCCAGTACTTC. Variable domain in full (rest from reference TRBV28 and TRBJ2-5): DVKVTQSSRYLVKRTGEKVFLECVQDMDHENMFWYRQDPGLGLRLIYFSYDVKMKEKGDIPEGYSVSREKKERFSLILESASTNQTSMYLCASTAGGQETQYFGPGTRLLVL.

The CDR3 DNA is TGTGCCAGCAGCTTTTTAATTAATGGCAATCAGCCCCAGCATTTT. The encoded protein is CASSFLINGNQPQHF. The rearrangement links TRBV7-2 to TRBJ1-5; unclear D gene. Germline lookup yields CDR1 SGHTA and CDR2 FQGNSA. The CDR3 extends over 15 amino acids. The V gene lost 3 bases and the J gene lost 2 bases, with 11 bases spanning the gap.